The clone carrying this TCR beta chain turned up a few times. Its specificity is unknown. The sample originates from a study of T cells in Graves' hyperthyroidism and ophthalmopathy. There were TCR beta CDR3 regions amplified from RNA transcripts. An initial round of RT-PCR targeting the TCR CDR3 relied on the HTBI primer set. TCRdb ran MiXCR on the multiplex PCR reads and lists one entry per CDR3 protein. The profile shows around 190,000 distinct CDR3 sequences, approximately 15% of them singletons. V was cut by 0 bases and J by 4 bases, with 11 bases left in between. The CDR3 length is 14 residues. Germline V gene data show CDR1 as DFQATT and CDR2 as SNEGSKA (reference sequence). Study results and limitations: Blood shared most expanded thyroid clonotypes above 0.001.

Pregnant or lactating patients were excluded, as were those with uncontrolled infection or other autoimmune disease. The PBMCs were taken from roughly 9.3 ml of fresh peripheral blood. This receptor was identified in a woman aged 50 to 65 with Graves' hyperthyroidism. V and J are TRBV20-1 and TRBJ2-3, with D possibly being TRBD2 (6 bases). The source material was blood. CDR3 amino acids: CSARDVGGADTQYF. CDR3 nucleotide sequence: TGCAGTGCTAGAGATGTCGGAGGGGCAGATACGCAGTATTTT.